Detailed here is one T cell receptor (beta chain). Its antigen is still unknown. The entry originates in a study of cytomegalovirus exposure and HLA in healthy donors. Broader study findings: A subsequent analysis found that TCR clusters from the first cohort also tended to co-occur in the approximately 130 validation repertoires, with around 94% of cluster scores above 0. Most TCRs appeared rarely, but some public TCRs recurred in many donors. Among the CMV-associated chains, a few were confirmed in vitro as specific for CMV antigens.

Produced via immunoSEQ multiplex PCR; TCRdb's table is partial and in-frame only. Among 67,000 or so clones, approximately 96% were seen once, and the ten largest hold around 1.5%. This CDR3 region has 16 residues. Losses at the gene ends were 6 bases for V and 2 bases for J; bases not matched to a gene: 5. Germline lookup yields CDR1 MNHNY and CDR2 SVGAGI (reference sequence). The chain joins TRBV6-6 to TRBJ2-1; 12 nucleotides agree with TRBD2. This clonotype was obtained from a man aged 18 to 35 in good health and CMV-seropositive. Source material: PBMCs. CDR3 sequence (DNA): TGTGCCAGCAGCTCACCTAGCGGGGGGGCCTACAATGAGCAGTTCTTC. It specifies CASSSPSGGAYNEQFF.